The 16 T cell receptor beta chains in this list originate from one sample, sequenced in a study of cytomegalovirus exposure and HLA in healthy donors. Method: immunoSEQ multiplex PCR; TCRdb's copy keeps in-frame clones and lacks some. The table includes about 73,000 clones, approximately 94% detected once. Material: PBMCs. The receptor source for this set is a woman between 18 and 29 years old in good health and CMV-seropositive.

This chain uses TRBV2 with TRBJ1-1; D is undetermined. Germline V CDR1 and CDR2: SNHLY, FYNNEI. The length of the CDR3 is 13 residues. Trimming removed 4 bases at V and 3 bases at J, with 9 bases between. This CDR3 is CASSVRLDTEAFF. Written as DNA, the CDR3 is TGTGCCAGCAGTGTTCGTCTCGACACTGAAGCTTTCTTT.

As DNA, the CDR3 is TGTGCCAGCAGTTCTAGCGGGAGCTCCTACAATGAGCAGTTCTTC. Translating gives CASSSSGSSYNEQFF. The chain recombines TRBV28 with TRBJ2-1; 10 nucleotides align to TRBD2. Germline lookup yields CDR1 MDHEN and CDR2 SYDVKM. J gave up 0 bases and V 4 bases, and 0 bases lay outside the gene matches. This CDR3 has 15 amino acids.

V is TRBV4-2 and J is TRBJ2-1; 10 bases are a match to TRBD1. Germline trimming cut 3 bases from V and 6 bases from J; bases unmatched to any gene: 8. Per germline, CDR1 LGHNA and CDR2 YNFKEQ. This CDR3 has 16 amino acids. This CDR3 reads CASSQPGTGDANEQFF. The CDR3 DNA sequence: TGTGCCAGCAGCCAGCCCGGGACAGGGGATGCCAATGAGCAGTTCTTC.

The gene calls are TRBV6-5 and TRBJ1-1, with 7 positions matching TRBD1. V lost 2 bases to trimming and J lost 1 base; unmatched junction nucleotides: 1. Germline-derived CDR1 and CDR2 are MNHEY and SVGAGI. The CDR3 loop spans 14 amino acids. The CDR3 protein is CASSYRDRNTEAFF. CDR3 nucleotide sequence: TGTGCCAGCAGTTACAGGGACAGGAACACTGAAGCTTTCTTT.

J is TRBJ1-1 and V is TRBV4-1, with D tentatively TRBD1 (5 bases). Trimming removed 1 base from V and 5 bases from J, with 14 bases in between. The CDR3 sequence is 15 residues long. Germline V gene sequence: CDR1 MGHRA, CDR2 YSYEKL. CDR3: CASSQGPSSGTEAFF. For the CDR3, the DNA is TGCGCCAGCAGCCAAGGCCCCAGTTCAGGGACTGAAGCTTTCTTT.

The rearrangement joins TRBV7-9 to TRBJ1-1; perhaps TRBD1 as D (6 bases). The germline V and J ends were trimmed by 8 bases and 1 base, with 14 bases remaining between them. CDR1 is SEHNR, CDR2 FQNEAQ, per germline (reference sequence). The CDR3 length is 14 residues. CDR3 amino acids: CASSTSGQNTEAFF. CDR3 sequence (DNA): TGTGCCAGCTCAACCTCGGGACAGAACACTGAAGCTTTCTTT.

DNA of the CDR3: TGCGCCAGCAACGTAACACGACAGCGCCCCTCTGGAAACACCATATATTTT. Its translation: CASNVTRQRPSGNTIYF. This sequence joins TRBV5-1 and TRBJ1-3; D is perhaps TRBD1 (5 bases). V was clipped by 6 bases and J by 0 bases, with 19 bases between them. This CDR3 has 17 residues. Per germline, CDR1 SGHRS and CDR2 YFSETQ.

The chain combines TRBV7-9 with TRBJ2-3; D gene ambiguous. This CDR3 is 12 amino acids long. V lost 2 bases, J lost 5 bases, and 5 bases lay in between. Germline-derived CDR1 and CDR2 are SEHNR and FQNEAQ (reference sequence). In nucleotides, the CDR3 is TGTGCCAGCAGCTTATCTCTAGATACGCAGTATTTT. It codes for CASSLSLDTQYF.

The chain recombines TRBV6-1 with TRBJ2-7; D perhaps matches TRBD1 (6 bases). The CDR3 runs 14 residues. Germline-derived CDR1 and CDR2 are MNHNS and SASEGT. The V and J ends lost 4 bases and 2 bases respectively, with 12 bases between them. CDR3 in DNA: TGTGCCAGCAGTGCCGAGAAGGGGGCCTACGAGCAGTACTTC. Its translation: CASSAEKGAYEQYF.

The V and J genes are TRBV9 and TRBJ1-1, with 7 bases lining up with TRBD1. There are 15 residues in the CDR3. Trimming cost V 0 bases and J 1 base; bases outside gene matches: 3. CDR1 SGDLS and CDR2 YYNGEE come from the germline V gene. CDR3 in amino acids: CASSVGPGGNTEAFF. CDR3 nucleotides: TGTGCCAGCAGCGTAGGTCCAGGGGGGAACACTGAAGCTTTCTTT. Together with reference TRBV9 and TRBJ1-1, the CDR3 gives the full variable domain: DSGVTQTPKHLITATGQRVTLRCSPRSGDLSVYWYQQSLDQGLQFLIQYYNGEERAKGNILERFSAQQFPDLHSELNLSSLELGDSALYFCASSVGPGGNTEAFFGQGTRLTVV.

As concerns this clone: Mismatch with germline at one junction end may stem from a read error. V and J are TRBV4-2 and TRBJ2-7; TRBD1 matches 9 bases. There are 11 residues in the CDR3. Germline CDR1 LGHNA, CDR2 YNFKEQ. The chain's CDR3 is CASSPGTGRDF. The CDR3, as DNA: TGTGCCAGCAGCCCGGGGACAGGGAGGGACTTC.

The J gene is TRBJ2-3, the V gene TRBV7-8; tentative D call: TRBD2 (6 bases). The CDR3 runs 16 residues. Germline V gene data show CDR1 as SGHVS and CDR2 as FQNEAQ. V was shortened by 2 bases and J by 7 bases, with 19 bases between the two germline ends. CDR3 sequence: CASSLIRDSRLHTQYF. The CDR3 DNA reads TGTGCCAGCAGCTTAATCCGGGACTCCCGGCTACATACGCAGTATTTT.

V and J are TRBV27 and TRBJ2-1; TRBD2 agrees at 15 bases. CDR1 and CDR2 (germline): MNHEY, SMNVEV (reference sequence). After removal of 7 bases from V and 7 bases from J, the junction contained 11 bases not matched to a gene. The CDR3 extends over 17 amino acids. CDR3 DNA sequence: TGTGCCAGCAAATTCCGGACTAGCGGGAGGGGAGGGAATGAGCAGTTCTTC. Translated: CASKFRTSGRGGNEQFF.

The rearrangement uses TRBV27 and TRBJ2-1; 8 bases are a match to TRBD2. The germline V gene has CDR1 MNHEY and CDR2 SMNVEV (reference sequence). This CDR3 has 19 residues. V trimming: 3 bases; J trimming: 0 bases; junction bases outside the gene matches: 13. The CDR3 bases are TGTGCCAGCAGTTTCACACCTGGTAGCGGGATGAGCTCCTACAATGAGCAGTTCTTC. This sequence encodes CASSFTPGSGMSSYNEQFF.

The chain joins TRBV6-5 to TRBJ1-3; D unresolved. The germline V gene has CDR1 MNHEY and CDR2 SVGAGI. This CDR3 comprises 16 residues. Trimming removed 0 bases from V and 0 bases from J, with 9 bases in between. For the CDR3, the DNA is TGTGCCAGCAGTTACTCCCGGCCAGGCTCTGGAAACACCATATATTTT. Amino acids: CASSYSRPGSGNTIYF.

The chain carries TRBV5-4 and TRBJ1-2; a possible D gene is TRBD1 (5 bases). The ends were cut back, 2 bases at V and 6 bases at J, with 8 bases in the middle. The CDR3 has 12 amino acids. CDR1 and CDR2 (germline): SGHNT, YYREEE (reference sequence). The CDR3 here is CASSLSRDGYTF. CDR3 coding DNA: TGTGCCAGCAGCTTATCCAGGGATGGCTACACCTTC.